This T cell receptor (beta chain) appears in the sequencing data of a study of T cells expressing NK-cell markers. TCRdb reprocessed the 5' RACE reads, keeping one entry per CDR3 protein, no DNA. This table holds a few hundred thousand distinct CDR3 sequences. The V gene's germline CDR1 is MNHNS and CDR2 SASEGT. CDR3 length: 14 residues. The sequence derives from a man aged 18-70 years in good health. The chain uses TRBV6-1 and TRBJ2-1; with no DNA, the TCRdb D assignment of TRBD1 cannot be verified. Specimen: blood T cells: a sorted CD56 or NKG2C T cell subset, CD4+ or CD8+ T cells, or bulk PBMC T cells (not recorded which). CDR3 region: CASSQGAGYNEQFF.